The clone carrying this T cell receptor beta chain has a count of ten or more. This specimen comes from a study of early T cells in non-severe SARS-CoV-2 infection. About the research overall: The authors sequenced bulk RNA from unsorted whole blood, leaving chains unpaired.

Germline CDR1 is MNHEY and CDR2 is SVGEGT. Trimming left V 0 bases short and J 0 bases short, with 7 bases between. The CDR3 contains 15 residues. Tagging with unique molecular identifiers was applied to individual cDNA molecules. TCRdb recomputed calls from the 5' RACE reads with MiXCR, one row per CDR3 protein. Of about 79,000 distinct CDR3 sequences in the sample, approximately 10% were seen once. The TCR sequence derives from an adult who was a healthcare worker with PCR-confirmed SARS-CoV-2 infection or an uninfected control (not recorded which). The material sequenced was whole blood. V usage is TRBV6-2 or TRBV6-3 and J usage is TRBJ2-3; no clear D gene. CDR3 residues: CASSYSVGSTDTQYF. The CDR3 bases are TGTGCCAGCAGTTACTCGGTGGGGAGCACAGATACGCAGTATTTT.